The 31 T cell receptor beta chains in this list originate from one sample, sequenced in a study of blood T cell repertoires in COVID-19. Clones were sequenced by immunoSEQ multiplex PCR, and TCRdb holds only the in-frame ones, with some missing. The sample lists roughly 150,000 clones; more than 75% were seen once. Material for sequencing was peripheral blood. The receptors were gathered from a woman in her seventies with COVID-19, enrolled during active disease.

The chain uses TRBV18 and TRBJ2-7; TRBD2 might be the D (7 bases). This CDR3 is built from 14 residues. Trimming removed 2 bases from V and 7 bases from J, with 15 bases in between. Germline V gene sequence: CDR1 KGHSH, CDR2 LQKENI. The CDR3: CASSPGSGGREQYF. CDR3 sequence (DNA): TGTGCCAGCTCACCAGGTTCCGGGGGGCGGGAGCAGTACTTC.

This clone was counted only a few times. The V call is TRBV6-1, the J call TRBJ2-4; D not resolved. The germline V gene has CDR1 MNHNS and CDR2 SASEGT. The V and J ends lost 0 bases and 1 base respectively, with 13 bases between them. This CDR3 comprises 17 residues. This CDR3 is CASSEAGLRVAKNIQYF. The DNA of the CDR3 is TGTGCCAGCAGTGAAGCTGGTCTCCGGGTGGCCAAAAACATTCAGTACTTC.

The chain links TRBV5-1 to TRBJ1-6; 7 bases are shared with TRBD1. The CDR3 runs 16 residues. V was pared by 3 bases and J by 7 bases, with 10 bases of the junction left unmatched. Looked up from germline, CDR1 is SGHRS and CDR2 is YFSETQ. The CDR3 nucleotides are TGCGCCAGCAGCTACTCGGAAGGGGGCCAGAATTCACCCCTCCACTTT. This sequence encodes CASSYSEGGQNSPLHF. The full variable domain, completed using reference TRBV5-1 and TRBJ1-6, is KAGVTQTPRYLIKTRGQQVTLSCSPISGHRSVSWYQQTPGQGLQFLFEYFSETQRNKGNFPGRFSGRQFSNSRSEMNVSTLELGDSALYLCASSYSEGGQNSPLHFGNGTRLTVT.

The gene calls are TRBV6-5 and TRBJ2-2; D is possibly TRBD2 (5 bases). V gave up 10 bases and J gave up 3 bases, with 15 bases separating them. This CDR3 has 14 residues. Per germline, CDR1 MNHEY and CDR2 SVGAGI. The DNA of the CDR3 is TGTGCCATCAGGACGGAGAGGGACACCGGGGAGCTGTTTTTT. Protein: CAIRTERDTGELFF.

The J gene is TRBJ2-7, the V gene TRBV29-1; TRBD2 matches 12 bases. V gave up 7 bases and J gave up 3 bases; unmatched junction bases: 4. This CDR3 is built from 13 residues. Germline values: CDR1 SQVTM, CDR2 ANQGSEA. As DNA, the CDR3 is TGCAGCGCCCGGACTAGCGGGGACTACGAGCAGTACTTC. This translates into CSARTSGDYEQYF.

This clone was counted at least ten times. The chain is built from TRBV27 and TRBJ1-3; no clear D. Trimming pared 3 bases from V and 0 bases from J, leaving 3 bases between. CDR1 MNHEY and CDR2 SMNVEV come from the germline V gene (reference sequence). This CDR3 comprises 13 residues. CDR3 in amino acids: CASSFNSGNTIYF. The DNA of the CDR3 is TGTGCCAGCAGTTTTAACTCTGGAAACACCATATATTTT.

The chain employs TRBV15 and TRBJ2-1, with 7 bases identical to TRBD2. This CDR3 contains 17 residues. Germline loops: CDR1 LNHNV, CDR2 YYDKDF (reference sequence). J was trimmed by 7 bases and V by 3 bases; bases with no gene match: 15. CDR3 region: CATSSLRAGSYENEQFF. The CDR3 DNA follows: TGTGCCACCAGCAGCCTGAGAGCGGGGAGTTATGAGAATGAGCAGTTCTTC.

The chain recombines TRBV25-1 with TRBJ1-6, with TRBD1 as a possible D gene (5 bases). The CDR3 covers 16 residues. CDR1 and CDR2 (germline): MGHDK, SYGVNS. The V and J ends lost 5 bases and 5 bases respectively, with 16 bases between them. CDR3 nucleotide sequence: TGTGCCAGCAGTCCCCCCGGGCAGGGTAATAATTCACCCCTCCACTTT. Translating gives CASSPPGQGNNSPLHF.

This chain links TRBV6-2 or TRBV6-3 with TRBJ2-1; D remains ambiguous. This CDR3 has 12 amino acids. The germline V and J ends were trimmed by 1 base and 5 bases, with 3 bases remaining between them. Germline V lookup: CDR1 MNHEY, CDR2 SVGEGT. As DNA, the CDR3 is TGTGCCAGCAGTTACTTAGACAATGAGCAGTTCTTC. It encodes CASSYLDNEQFF.

The chain uses TRBV2 and TRBJ1-1; D gene unclear. Looked up from germline, CDR1 is SNHLY and CDR2 is FYNNEI. The CDR3 covers 10 residues. V was pared by 3 bases and J by 9 bases, with 5 bases between. In nucleotides, the CDR3 is TGTGCCAGCAGTGATTTAAAAGCTTTCTTT. It encodes CASSDLKAFF. The variable domain in full, completed from reference TRBV2 and TRBJ1-1, reads EPEVTQTPSHQVTQMGQEVILRCVPISNHLYFYWYRQILGQKVEFLVSFYNNEISEKSEIFDDQFSVERPDGSNFTLKIRSTKLEDSAMYFCASSDLKAFFGQGTRLTVV.

This clone was counted only a few times. The V and J genes are TRBV9 and TRBJ1-2; D is unclear. Trimming removed 0 bases at V and 8 bases at J, with 17 bases between. This CDR3 spans 15 amino acids. Germline CDR1 is SGDLS and CDR2 is YYNGEE. The DNA of the CDR3 is TGTGCCAGCAGCGTAGAGGAGGGTGGATTGGAAGGCTACACCTTC. This codes for CASSVEEGGLEGYTF. Looking up the rest from reference TRBV9 and TRBJ1-2 gives the full variable domain: DSGVTQTPKHLITATGQRVTLRCSPRSGDLSVYWYQQSLDQGLQFLIQYYNGEERAKGNILERFSAQQFPDLHSELNLSSLELGDSALYFCASSVEEGGLEGYTFGSGTRLTVV.

This chain joins TRBV2 and TRBJ1-1, with 8 bases fitting TRBD1. J lost 1 base, V lost 6 bases, and 1 base had no gene match. The CDR3 runs to 13 residues. Germline CDR1 SNHLY, CDR2 FYNNEI. In nucleotides, the CDR3 is TGTGCCAGCAGAGACAGGGGGAACACTGAAGCTTTCTTT. Translating gives CASRDRGNTEAFF.

The chain is built from TRBV6-5 and TRBJ2-4, with a weak D call TRBD1 (5 bases). The V and J ends lost 2 bases and 6 bases respectively, with 8 bases between them. The CDR3 is made up of 13 amino acids. Per the germline V gene, CDR1 is MNHEY and CDR2 is SVGAGI. Here the CDR3 reads CASSYGQGNIQYF. The DNA for the CDR3 is TGTGCCAGCAGTTACGGTCAGGGAAACATTCAGTACTTC.

The rearrangement joins TRBV5-1 to TRBJ2-7; D is uncertain. The CDR3 has 14 amino acids. Trimming took off 0 bases at V and 3 bases at J, with 10 bases between the two ends. The V gene's germline CDR1 is SGHRS and CDR2 YFSETQ. The CDR3 bases are TGCGCCAGCAGCTTGGAGCAGGCGCACTACGAGCAGTACTTC. Translated, it gives CASSLEQAHYEQYF.

The gene calls are TRBV29-1 and TRBJ1-1; 7 bases agree with TRBD1. This CDR3 is built from 13 residues. V was clipped by 3 bases and J by 10 bases; unmatched bases: 11. The germline gives CDR1 SQVTM, CDR2 ANQGSEA. The CDR3 here is CSVDIGQVSSAFF. The CDR3 nucleotides are TGCAGCGTTGACATAGGACAGGTTAGCTCAGCTTTCTTT. Complete variable domain (other parts from reference TRBV29-1 and TRBJ1-1): SAVISQKPSRDICQRGTSLTIQCQVDSQVTMMFWYRQQPGQSLTLIATANQGSEATYESGFVIDKFPISRPNLTFSTLTVSNMSPEDSSIYLCSVDIGQVSSAFFGQGTRLTVV.

This chain joins TRBV28 and TRBJ1-4; possible D gene TRBD1, 6 bases. V was shortened by 8 bases and J by 2 bases, with 12 bases between the two germline ends. The CDR3 spans 14 residues. Germline CDR1 MDHEN, CDR2 SYDVKM. CDR3 sequence (DNA): TGTGCCAGCGGAACCAGGGGTACTAATGAAAAACTGTTTTTT. Translating gives CASGTRGTNEKLFF.

This sequence joins TRBV30 and TRBJ1-2; D remains ambiguous. The CDR3 has 13 amino acids. V gave up 2 bases and J gave up 2 bases, with 9 bases separating them. Germline-derived CDR1 and CDR2 are GTSNPN and SVGIG (reference sequence). The DNA for the CDR3 is TGTGCCTGGAGTTCAGGATTAAACTATGGCTACACCTTC. It yields the protein CAWSSGLNYGYTF.

This clone was picked up a small number of times. V is TRBV3-1 (or the pseudogene TRBV3-2) and J is TRBJ1-6; possibly TRBD1 for D (6 bases). Trimming stripped 0 bases from V and 7 bases from J, with 10 bases between. Germline V CDR1 and CDR2: LGHDT, YNNKEL (reference sequence). The CDR3 has 15 residues. The chain's CDR3 is CASSQEGHPNSPLHF. Written as DNA, the CDR3 is TGTGCCAGCAGCCAAGAGGGACACCCCAATTCACCCCTCCACTTT.

This clone was detected once. The chain links TRBV2 to TRBJ2-7; possible D gene TRBD2, 6 bases. The CDR3 contains 14 residues. Trimming stripped 6 bases from V and 2 bases from J, with 14 bases between. Looked up from germline, CDR1 is SNHLY and CDR2 is FYNNEI. The CDR3 DNA sequence: TGTGCCAGCAGGGTCACGGGACTTACCTACGAGCAGTACTTC. Translated: CASRVTGLTYEQYF.

This chain links TRBV4-1 with TRBJ1-2; tentatively, D is TRBD1 (5 bases). This CDR3 spans 16 amino acids. V was clipped by 2 bases and J by 2 bases, with 15 bases between them. Germline CDR1 and CDR2: MGHRA and YSYEKL. CDR3 sequence: CASSQFTGYSNYGYTF. CDR3 DNA: TGCGCCAGCAGCCAATTTACAGGCTACTCAAACTATGGCTACACCTTC.

This clone was counted once. The chain joins TRBV5-4 to TRBJ2-6, with 10 positions matching TRBD1. The germline V gene has CDR1 SGHNT and CDR2 YYREEE (reference sequence). The CDR3 runs to 18 residues. The ends lost 3 bases at V and 0 bases at J; junction bases unmatched: 6. In DNA form, the CDR3 reads TGTGCCAGCAGCTCCCTGGACAGGGGGGACTCTGGGGCCAACGTCCTGACTTTC. This gives the protein CASSSLDRGDSGANVLTF.

About this clone itself: One end of the junction varies from germline; a read error may be responsible. V gene TRBV30 combines with J gene TRBJ2-1; a possible D gene is TRBD1 (6 bases). CDR3 size: 14 residues. Looked up from germline, CDR1 is GTSNPN and CDR2 is SVGIG (reference sequence). The CDR3 is CAGSLRGVYNEQFF. DNA of the CDR3: TGTGCCGGGAGCCTCAGGGGCGTGTACAATGAGCAGTTCTTC.

This clone was seen only once. The chain recombines TRBV5-1 with TRBJ2-2; 7 positions match TRBD1. V shed 3 bases and J 1 base; nucleotides not matched to a gene: 3. Per germline, CDR1 SGHRS and CDR2 YFSETQ. CDR3 length equals 15 residues. The CDR3, as DNA: TGCGCCAGCAGCTCCCGACAGGGGAACACCGGGGAGCTGTTTTTT. It codes for CASSSRQGNTGELFF.

The CDR3 bases are TGTGCCAGCAGCCAAGATCCCGGGACTAGGGATACGCAGTATTTT. Protein product: CASSQDPGTRDTQYF. V usage is TRBV3-1 (or the pseudogene TRBV3-2) and J usage is TRBJ2-3; 8 bases line up with TRBD2. The CDR3 extends over 15 amino acids. Germline CDR1 reads LGHDT; CDR2 reads YNNKEL (reference sequence). With 0 bases clipped from V and 6 bases from J, the junction kept 5 bases outside the gene matches.

This sequence joins TRBV7-2 and TRBJ2-3; 11 positions agree with TRBD2. This CDR3 has 18 residues. Germline CDR1 reads SGHTA; CDR2 reads FQGNSA. The V gene end was trimmed by 1 base and the J gene end by 2 bases; junction bases not matched to a gene: 8. The DNA for the CDR3 is TGTGCCAGCAGCTTAGGCCTAGCGGGGGGCCTGCTCACAGATACGCAGTATTTT. It codes for CASSLGLAGGLLTDTQYF.

The chain has TRBV5-1 and TRBJ1-5; the D gene is possibly TRBD1 (5 bases). V was cut by 5 bases and J by 0 bases, with 12 bases left in between. Germline V gene data show CDR1 as SGHRS and CDR2 as YFSETQ. This CDR3 is 15 amino acids long. The CDR3 reads CASRSTGDSNQPQHF. DNA of the CDR3: TGCGCCAGCAGATCTACAGGAGATAGCAATCAGCCCCAGCATTTT. The entire variable domain, with the rest obtained from reference TRBV5-1 and TRBJ1-5, is as follows: KAGVTQTPRYLIKTRGQQVTLSCSPISGHRSVSWYQQTPGQGLQFLFEYFSETQRNKGNFPGRFSGRQFSNSRSEMNVSTLELGDSALYLCASRSTGDSNQPQHFGDGTRLSIL.

This chain joins TRBV7-2 and TRBJ1-2; 9 nucleotides match TRBD1. The CDR3 consists of 18 residues. Trimming removed 5 bases from V and 4 bases from J; junction bases left unmatched: 17. Germline-derived CDR1 and CDR2 are SGHTA and FQGNSA. The CDR3 sequence: CASSPLGGGQGLGYGYTF. Here the CDR3 DNA reads TGTGCCAGCAGCCCACTTGGCGGGGGACAGGGCCTTGGCTATGGCTACACCTTC.

CDR3 sequence reads: CASSYLLGANYGYTF. Written as DNA, the CDR3 is TGTGCCAGCAGTTATTTGCTCGGTGCTAACTATGGCTACACCTTC. This chain links TRBV6-5 with TRBJ1-2; unclear D gene. The CDR3 runs to 15 residues. Germline CDR1 reads MNHEY; CDR2 reads SVGAGI. V was trimmed by 3 bases and J by 0 bases, leaving 11 bases between them.

The chain employs TRBV28 and TRBJ1-2, with D perhaps matching TRBD1 (6 bases). The V gene lost 7 bases and the J gene lost 4 bases, with 22 bases spanning the gap. The CDR3 is 16 amino acids. Germline CDR1 reads MDHEN; CDR2 reads SYDVKM. CDR3 residues: CASNPIPRGASYGYTF. In DNA form, the CDR3 reads TGTGCCAGCAACCCCATACCCCGGGGGGCTAGCTATGGCTACACCTTC.

The V and J genes are TRBV5-6 and TRBJ1-2, with D unresolved. The CDR3 is 14 amino acids. The germline V gene encodes CDR1 SGHDT and CDR2 YYEEEE. V shed 1 base and J shed 6 bases, with 13 bases lying between them. The CDR3 region is CASSLLSVGDGYTF. DNA for the CDR3: TGTGCCAGCAGCTTGTTAAGCGTCGGGGATGGCTACACCTTC. The whole variable domain, filled in from reference TRBV5-6 and TRBJ1-2, reads DAGVTQSPTHLIKTRGQQVTLRCSPKSGHDTVSWYQQALGQGPQFIFQYYEEEERQRGNFPDRFSGHQFPNYSSELNVNALLLGDSALYLCASSLLSVGDGYTFGSGTRLTVV.

V and J are TRBV21-1 and TRBJ2-1; the table names TRBD1, a call not compared with the DNA. TRBV21-1 is termed a pseudogene. This CDR3 is built from 13 residues. The CDR3 spells CASSKARGCEQFF. CDR3 nucleotides: TGTGCCAGCAGCAAAGCAAGGGGATGCGAGCAGTTCTTC.